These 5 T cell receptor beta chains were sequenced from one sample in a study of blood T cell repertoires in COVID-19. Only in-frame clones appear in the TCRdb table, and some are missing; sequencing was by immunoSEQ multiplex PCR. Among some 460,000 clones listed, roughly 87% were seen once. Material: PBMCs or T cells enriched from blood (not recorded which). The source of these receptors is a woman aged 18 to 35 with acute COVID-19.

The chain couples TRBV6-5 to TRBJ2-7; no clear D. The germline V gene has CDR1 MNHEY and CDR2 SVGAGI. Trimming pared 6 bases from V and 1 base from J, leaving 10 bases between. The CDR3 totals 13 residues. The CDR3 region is CASRLPGSYEQYF. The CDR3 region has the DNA TGTGCCAGCAGATTACCCGGGTCCTACGAGCAGTACTTC.

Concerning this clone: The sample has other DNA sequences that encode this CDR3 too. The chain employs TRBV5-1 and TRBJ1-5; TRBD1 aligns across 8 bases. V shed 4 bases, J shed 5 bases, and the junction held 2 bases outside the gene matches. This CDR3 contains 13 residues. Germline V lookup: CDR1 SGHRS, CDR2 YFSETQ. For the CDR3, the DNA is TGCGCCAGCAGCCTACAGGGGGATCAGCCCCAGCATTTT. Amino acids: CASSLQGDQPQHF.

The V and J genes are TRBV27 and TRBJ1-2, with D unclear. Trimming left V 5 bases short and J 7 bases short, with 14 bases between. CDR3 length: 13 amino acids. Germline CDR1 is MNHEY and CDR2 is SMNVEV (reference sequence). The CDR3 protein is CASSPLGGLGYTF. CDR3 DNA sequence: TGTGCCAGCAGTCCCCTAGGCGGGCTTGGCTACACCTTC.

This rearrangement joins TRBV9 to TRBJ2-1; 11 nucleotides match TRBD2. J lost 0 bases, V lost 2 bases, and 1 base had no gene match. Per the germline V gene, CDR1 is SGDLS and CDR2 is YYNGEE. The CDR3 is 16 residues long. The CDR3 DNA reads TGTGCCAGCAGCGTGGGACTAGCGGCCTCCTACAATGAGCAGTTCTTC. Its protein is CASSVGLAASYNEQFF.

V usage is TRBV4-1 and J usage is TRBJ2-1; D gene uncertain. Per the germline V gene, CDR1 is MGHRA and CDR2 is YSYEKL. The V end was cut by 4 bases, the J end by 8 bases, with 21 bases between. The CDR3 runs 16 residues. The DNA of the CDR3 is TGCGCCAGCAGCCTATTGCCCTTAGCCTCCAATTATGAGCAGTTCTTC. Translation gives CASSLLPLASNYEQFF.